This note documents a single TCR beta chain sequence. The antigen is undetermined. This record belongs to a study of a mutant IDH1 vaccine in newly diagnosed glioma. Generated by immunoSEQ multiplex PCR, the TCRdb table keeps only in-frame clones and is missing some. The top ten clones hold 4.5% to 6% of a sample with about 21,000 clones, approximately 89% of them seen once. Documented time point: week 11, during vaccination. All doses held 300 ug of mutant IDH1 20-mer peptide, with topical imiquimod. The specimen comprised PBMCs, sampled from a glioma patient whose treatment included an IDH1 peptide vaccine. The clonotype was recovered from a woman aged 35 to 49 with glioma.

The CDR3 here is CATSEGFRTEAFF. CDR3 sequence (DNA): TGTGCCACCTCGGAGGGCTTCCGCACTGAAGCTTTCTTT. The chain joins TRBV6-5 to TRBJ1-1, with unresolved D. Germline lookup yields CDR1 MNHEY and CDR2 SVGAGI. V dropped 10 bases and J dropped 4 bases, with 16 bases sitting between them. The CDR3 runs to 13 residues.